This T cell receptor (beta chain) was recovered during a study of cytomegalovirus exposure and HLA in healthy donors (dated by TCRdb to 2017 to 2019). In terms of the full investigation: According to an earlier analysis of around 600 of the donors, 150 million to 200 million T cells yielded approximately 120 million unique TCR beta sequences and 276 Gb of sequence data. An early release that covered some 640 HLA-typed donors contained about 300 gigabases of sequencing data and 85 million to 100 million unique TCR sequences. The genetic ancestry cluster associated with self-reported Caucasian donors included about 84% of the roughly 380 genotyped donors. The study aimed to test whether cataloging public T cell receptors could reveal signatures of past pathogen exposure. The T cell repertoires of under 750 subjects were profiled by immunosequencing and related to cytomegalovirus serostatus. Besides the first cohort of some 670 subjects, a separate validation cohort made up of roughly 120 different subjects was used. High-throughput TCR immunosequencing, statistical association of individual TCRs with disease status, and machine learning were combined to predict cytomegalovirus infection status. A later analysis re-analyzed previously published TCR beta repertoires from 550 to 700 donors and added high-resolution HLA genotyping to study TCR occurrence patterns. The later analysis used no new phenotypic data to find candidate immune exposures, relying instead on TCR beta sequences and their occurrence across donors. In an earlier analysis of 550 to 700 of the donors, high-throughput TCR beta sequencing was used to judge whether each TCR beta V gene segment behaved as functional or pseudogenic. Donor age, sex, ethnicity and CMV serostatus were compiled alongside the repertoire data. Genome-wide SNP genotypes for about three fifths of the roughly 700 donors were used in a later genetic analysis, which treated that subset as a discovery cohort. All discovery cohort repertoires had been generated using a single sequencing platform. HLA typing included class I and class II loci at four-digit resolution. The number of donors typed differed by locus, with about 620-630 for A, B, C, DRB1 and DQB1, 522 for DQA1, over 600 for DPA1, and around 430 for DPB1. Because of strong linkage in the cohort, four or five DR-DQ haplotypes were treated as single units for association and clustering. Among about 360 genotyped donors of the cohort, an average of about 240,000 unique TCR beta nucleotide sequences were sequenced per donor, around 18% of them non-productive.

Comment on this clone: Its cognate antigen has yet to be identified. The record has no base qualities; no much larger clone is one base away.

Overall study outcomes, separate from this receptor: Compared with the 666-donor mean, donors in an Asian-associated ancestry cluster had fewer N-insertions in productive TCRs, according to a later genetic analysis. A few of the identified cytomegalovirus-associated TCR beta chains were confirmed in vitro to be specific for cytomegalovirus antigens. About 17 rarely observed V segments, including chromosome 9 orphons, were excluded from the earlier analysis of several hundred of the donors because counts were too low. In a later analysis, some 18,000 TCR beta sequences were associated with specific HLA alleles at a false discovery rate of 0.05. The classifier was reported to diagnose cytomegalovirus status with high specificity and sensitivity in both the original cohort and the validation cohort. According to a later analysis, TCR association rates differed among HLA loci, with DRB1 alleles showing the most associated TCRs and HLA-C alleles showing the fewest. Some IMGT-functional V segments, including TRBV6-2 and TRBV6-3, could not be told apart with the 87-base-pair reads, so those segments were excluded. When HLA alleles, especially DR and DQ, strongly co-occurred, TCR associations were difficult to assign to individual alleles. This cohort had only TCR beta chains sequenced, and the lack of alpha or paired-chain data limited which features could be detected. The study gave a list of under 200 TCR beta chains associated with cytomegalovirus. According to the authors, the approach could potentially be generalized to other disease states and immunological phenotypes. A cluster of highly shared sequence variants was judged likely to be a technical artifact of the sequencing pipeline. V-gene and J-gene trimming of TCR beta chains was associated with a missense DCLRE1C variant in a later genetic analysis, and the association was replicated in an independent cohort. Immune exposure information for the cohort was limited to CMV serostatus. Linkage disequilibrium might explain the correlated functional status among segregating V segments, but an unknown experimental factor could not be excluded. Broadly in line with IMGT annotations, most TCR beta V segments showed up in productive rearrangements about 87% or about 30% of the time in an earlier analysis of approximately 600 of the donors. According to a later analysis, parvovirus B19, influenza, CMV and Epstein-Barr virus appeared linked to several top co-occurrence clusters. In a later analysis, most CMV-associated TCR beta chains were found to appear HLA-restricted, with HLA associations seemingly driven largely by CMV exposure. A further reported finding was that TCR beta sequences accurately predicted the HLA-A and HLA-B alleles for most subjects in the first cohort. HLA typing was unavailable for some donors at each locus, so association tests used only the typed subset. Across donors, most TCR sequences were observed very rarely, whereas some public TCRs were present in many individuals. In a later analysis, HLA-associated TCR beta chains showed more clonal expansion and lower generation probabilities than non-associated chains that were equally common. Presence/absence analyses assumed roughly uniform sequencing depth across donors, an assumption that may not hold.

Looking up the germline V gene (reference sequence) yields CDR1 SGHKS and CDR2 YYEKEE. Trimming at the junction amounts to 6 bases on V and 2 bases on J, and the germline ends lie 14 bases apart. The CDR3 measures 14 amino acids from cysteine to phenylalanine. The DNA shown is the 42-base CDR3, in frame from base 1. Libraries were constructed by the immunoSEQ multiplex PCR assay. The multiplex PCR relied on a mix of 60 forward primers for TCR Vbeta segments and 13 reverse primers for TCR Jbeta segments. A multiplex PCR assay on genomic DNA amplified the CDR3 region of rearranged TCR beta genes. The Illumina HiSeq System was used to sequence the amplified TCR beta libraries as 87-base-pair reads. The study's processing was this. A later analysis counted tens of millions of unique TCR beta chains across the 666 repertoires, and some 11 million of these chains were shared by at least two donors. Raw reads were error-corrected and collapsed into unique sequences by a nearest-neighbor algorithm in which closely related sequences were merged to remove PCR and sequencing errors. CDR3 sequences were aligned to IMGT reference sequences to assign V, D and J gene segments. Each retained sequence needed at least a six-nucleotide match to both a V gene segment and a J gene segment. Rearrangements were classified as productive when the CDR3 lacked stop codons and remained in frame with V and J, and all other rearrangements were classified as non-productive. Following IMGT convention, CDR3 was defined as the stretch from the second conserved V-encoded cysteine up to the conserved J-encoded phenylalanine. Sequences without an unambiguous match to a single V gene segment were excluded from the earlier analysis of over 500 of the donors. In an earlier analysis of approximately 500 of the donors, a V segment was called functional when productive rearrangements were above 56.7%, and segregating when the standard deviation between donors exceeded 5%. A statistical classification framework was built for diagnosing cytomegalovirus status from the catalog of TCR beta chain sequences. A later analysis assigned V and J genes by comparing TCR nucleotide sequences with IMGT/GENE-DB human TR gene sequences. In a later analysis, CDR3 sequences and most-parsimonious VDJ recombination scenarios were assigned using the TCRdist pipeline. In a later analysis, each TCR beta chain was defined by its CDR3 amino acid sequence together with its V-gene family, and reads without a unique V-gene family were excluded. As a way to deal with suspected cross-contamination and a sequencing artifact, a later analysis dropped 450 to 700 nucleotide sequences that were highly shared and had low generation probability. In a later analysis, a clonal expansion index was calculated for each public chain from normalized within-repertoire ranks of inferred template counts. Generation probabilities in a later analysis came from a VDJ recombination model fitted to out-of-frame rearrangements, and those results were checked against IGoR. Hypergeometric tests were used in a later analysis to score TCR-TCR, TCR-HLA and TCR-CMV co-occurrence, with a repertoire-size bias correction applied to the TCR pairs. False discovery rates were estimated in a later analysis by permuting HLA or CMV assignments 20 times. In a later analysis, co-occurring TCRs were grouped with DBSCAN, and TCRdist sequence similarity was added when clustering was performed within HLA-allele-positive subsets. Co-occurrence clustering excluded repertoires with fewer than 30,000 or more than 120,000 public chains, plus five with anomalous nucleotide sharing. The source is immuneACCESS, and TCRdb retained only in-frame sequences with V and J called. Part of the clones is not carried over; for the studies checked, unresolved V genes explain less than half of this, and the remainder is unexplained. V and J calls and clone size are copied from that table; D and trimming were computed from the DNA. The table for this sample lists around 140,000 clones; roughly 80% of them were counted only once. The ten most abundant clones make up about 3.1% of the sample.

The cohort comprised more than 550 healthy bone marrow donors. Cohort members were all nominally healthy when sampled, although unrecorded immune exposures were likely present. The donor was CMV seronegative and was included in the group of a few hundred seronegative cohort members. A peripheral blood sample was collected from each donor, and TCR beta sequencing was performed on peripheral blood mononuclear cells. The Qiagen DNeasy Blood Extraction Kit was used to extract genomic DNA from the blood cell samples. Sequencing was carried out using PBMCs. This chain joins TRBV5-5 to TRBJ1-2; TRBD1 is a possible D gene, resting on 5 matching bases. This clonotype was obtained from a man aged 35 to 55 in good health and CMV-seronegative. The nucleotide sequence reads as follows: TGTGCCAGCATCCCCAGTCGGGGGAACTATGGCTACACCTTC. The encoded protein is CASIPSRGNYGYTF.